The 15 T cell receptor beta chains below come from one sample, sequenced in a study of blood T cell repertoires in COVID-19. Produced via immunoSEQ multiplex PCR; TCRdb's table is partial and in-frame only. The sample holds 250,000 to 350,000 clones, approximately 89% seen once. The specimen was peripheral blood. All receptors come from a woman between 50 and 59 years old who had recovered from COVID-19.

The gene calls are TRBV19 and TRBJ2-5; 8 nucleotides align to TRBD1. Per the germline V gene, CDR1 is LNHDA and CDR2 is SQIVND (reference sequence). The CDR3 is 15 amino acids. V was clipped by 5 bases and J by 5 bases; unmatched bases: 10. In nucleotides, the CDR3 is TGTGCCAGTAGTCCACGGACAGGGTTTGGGGAGACCCAGTACTTC. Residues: CASSPRTGFGETQYF.

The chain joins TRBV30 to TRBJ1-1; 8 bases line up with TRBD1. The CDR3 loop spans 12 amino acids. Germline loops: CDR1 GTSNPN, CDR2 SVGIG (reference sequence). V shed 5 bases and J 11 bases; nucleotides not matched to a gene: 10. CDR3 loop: CAWGQGAGGAFF. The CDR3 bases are TGTGCCTGGGGTCAGGGGGCGGGAGGGGCTTTCTTT.

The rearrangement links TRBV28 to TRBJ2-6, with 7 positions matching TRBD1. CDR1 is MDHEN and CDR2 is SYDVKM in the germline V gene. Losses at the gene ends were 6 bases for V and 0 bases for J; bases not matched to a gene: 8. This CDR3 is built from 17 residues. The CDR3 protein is CASSPTGTFSGANVLTF. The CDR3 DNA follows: TGTGCCAGCAGCCCGACAGGGACGTTCTCTGGGGCCAACGTCCTGACTTTC.

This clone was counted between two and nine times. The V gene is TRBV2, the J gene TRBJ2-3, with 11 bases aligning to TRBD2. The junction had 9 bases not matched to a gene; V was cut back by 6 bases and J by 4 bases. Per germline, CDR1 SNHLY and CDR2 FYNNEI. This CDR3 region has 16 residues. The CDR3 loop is CASRGISGRGADTQYF. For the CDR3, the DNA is TGTGCCAGCAGGGGCATTAGCGGGAGGGGCGCAGATACGCAGTATTTT. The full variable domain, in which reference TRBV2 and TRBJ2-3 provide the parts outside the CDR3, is EPEVTQTPSHQVTQMGQEVILRCVPISNHLYFYWYRQILGQKVEFLVSFYNNEISEKSEIFDDQFSVERPDGSNFTLKIRSTKLEDSAMYFCASRGISGRGADTQYFGPGTRLTVL.

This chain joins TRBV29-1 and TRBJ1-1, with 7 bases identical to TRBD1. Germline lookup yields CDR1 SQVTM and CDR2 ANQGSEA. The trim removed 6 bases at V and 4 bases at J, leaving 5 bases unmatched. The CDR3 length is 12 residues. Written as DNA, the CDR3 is TGCAGCGTAGGGACAGTAGCCACTGAAGCTTTCTTT. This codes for CSVGTVATEAFF.

CDR3 bases: TGTGCCAGTAGTTCCGCCAGCACGGGGGTCGATACGCAGTATTTT. This encodes CASSSASTGVDTQYF. This chain connects TRBV19 to TRBJ2-3, with D possibly matching TRBD2 (6 bases). The V gene lost 5 bases and the J gene lost 6 bases, with 18 bases spanning the gap. Germline assignment: CDR1 LNHDA and CDR2 SQIVND (reference sequence). This CDR3 has 15 amino acids.

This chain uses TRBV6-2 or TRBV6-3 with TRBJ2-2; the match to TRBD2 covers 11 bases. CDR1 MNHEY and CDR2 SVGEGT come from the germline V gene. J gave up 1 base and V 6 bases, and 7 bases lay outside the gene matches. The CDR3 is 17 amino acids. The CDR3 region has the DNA TGTGCCAGCAGCCTCCACGGACTAGCGGGGAACACCGGGGAGCTGTTTTTT. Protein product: CASSLHGLAGNTGELFF.

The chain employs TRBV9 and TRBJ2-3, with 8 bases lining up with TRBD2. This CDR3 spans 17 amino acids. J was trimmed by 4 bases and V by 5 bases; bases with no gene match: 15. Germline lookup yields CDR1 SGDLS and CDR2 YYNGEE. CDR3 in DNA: TGTGCCAGCAGTAAAGGGGTAGCGGGACCGTCCGCAGATACGCAGTATTTT. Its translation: CASSKGVAGPSADTQYF.

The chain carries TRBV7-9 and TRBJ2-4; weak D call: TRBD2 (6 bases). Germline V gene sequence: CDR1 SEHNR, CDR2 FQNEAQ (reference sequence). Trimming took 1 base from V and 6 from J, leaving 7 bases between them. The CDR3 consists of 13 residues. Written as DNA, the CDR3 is TGTGCCAGCAGCTTAGTGGGGGGAAACATTCAGTACTTC. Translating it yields CASSLVGGNIQYF.

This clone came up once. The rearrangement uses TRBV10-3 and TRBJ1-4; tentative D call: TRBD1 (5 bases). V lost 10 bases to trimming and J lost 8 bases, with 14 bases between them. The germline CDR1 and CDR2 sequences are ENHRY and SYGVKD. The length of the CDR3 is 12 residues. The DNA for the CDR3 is TGTGCCAGCGGGCCCGGGGGAGAAAAACTGTTTTTT. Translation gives CASGPGGEKLFF.

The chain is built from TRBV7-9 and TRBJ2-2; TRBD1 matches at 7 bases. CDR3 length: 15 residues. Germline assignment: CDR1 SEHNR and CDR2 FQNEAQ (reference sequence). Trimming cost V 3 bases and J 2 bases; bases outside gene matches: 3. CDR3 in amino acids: CASSLNRGNTGELFF. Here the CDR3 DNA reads TGTGCCAGCAGCTTGAACAGGGGAAACACCGGGGAGCTGTTTTTT.

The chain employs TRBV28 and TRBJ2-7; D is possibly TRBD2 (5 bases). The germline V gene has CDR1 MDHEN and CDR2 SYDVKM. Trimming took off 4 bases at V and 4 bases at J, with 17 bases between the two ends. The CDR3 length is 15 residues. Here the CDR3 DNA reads TGTGCCAGCAGTTCGCCGGCGAGGGTTGCGTACGAGCAGTACTTC. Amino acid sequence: CASSSPARVAYEQYF.

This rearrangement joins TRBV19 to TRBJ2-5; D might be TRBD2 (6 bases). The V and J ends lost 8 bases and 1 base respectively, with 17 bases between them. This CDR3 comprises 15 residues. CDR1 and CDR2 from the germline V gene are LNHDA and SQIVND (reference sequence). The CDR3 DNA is TGTGCCAGTGGTAATAGTGGGGGGAGCCAAGAGACCCAGTACTTC. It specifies CASGNSGGSQETQYF. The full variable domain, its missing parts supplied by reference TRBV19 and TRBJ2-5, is DGGITQSPKYLFRKEGQNVTLSCEQNLNHDAMYWYRQDPGQGLRLIYYSQIVNDFQKGDIAEGYSVSREKKESFPLTVTSAQKNPTAFYLCASGNSGGSQETQYFGPGTRLLVL.

The CDR3 here is CAWSPRGQGFSEQYF. As DNA, the CDR3 is TGTGCCTGGAGTCCGCGGGGGCAGGGGTTTTCCGAGCAGTACTTC. The chain has TRBV30 and TRBJ2-7, with D tentatively TRBD2 (7 bases). CDR1 GTSNPN and CDR2 SVGIG come from the germline V gene (reference sequence). The CDR3 contains 15 residues. With 2 bases removed from V and 6 bases from J, the gap between germline ends came to 20 bases.

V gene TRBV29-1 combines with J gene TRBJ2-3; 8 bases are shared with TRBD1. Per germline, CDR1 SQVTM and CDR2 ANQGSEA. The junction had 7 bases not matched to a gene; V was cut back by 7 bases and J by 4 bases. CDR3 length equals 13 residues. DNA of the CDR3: TGCAGCGCTGACGACAGGGGTGCAGATACGCAGTATTTT. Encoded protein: CSADDRGADTQYF.